These 18 T cell receptor beta chains were sequenced from one sample in a study of technical replicates of blood from a few donors. Data came from immunoSEQ multiplex PCR; TCRdb stores just in-frame clones and leaves some out. In the table there are roughly 93,000 clones, approximately 94% of which are singletons. The sample comprised T cells isolated from PBMCs. The origin of the receptors is a human donor in good health.

The chain recombines TRBV4-1 with TRBJ2-5; D might be TRBD1 (6 bases). Trimming stripped 2 bases from V and 5 bases from J, with 9 bases between. The CDR3 sequence is 13 residues long. The V gene's germline CDR1 is MGHRA and CDR2 YSYEKL. CDR3 in amino acids: CASSQTQGETQYF. In nucleotides, the CDR3 is TGCGCCAGCAGCCAAACTCAGGGGGAGACCCAGTACTTC.

The chain uses TRBV29-1 and TRBJ1-6, with 8 nucleotides matching TRBD1. Trimming at V came to 7 bases and at J to 9 bases, leaving 23 bases not matched to a gene. Germline CDR1 SQVTM, CDR2 ANQGSEA. The CDR3 length is 18 residues. The CDR3 DNA is TGCAGCGCGGAGGACAGGGCTTATCCCTACTCCGGTAGTTCACCCCTCCACTTT. The encoded protein is CSAEDRAYPYSGSSPLHF.

The chain couples TRBV5-5 to TRBJ2-1; 11 bases are shared with TRBD1. The junction had 14 bases not matched to a gene; V was cut back by 5 bases and J by 7 bases. The CDR3 totals 17 residues. CDR1 is SGHKS and CDR2 is YYEKEE in the germline V gene (reference sequence). In DNA, the CDR3 is TGTGCCAGCAGGAACCGGGACAGGGGGTACTACATGAATGAGCAGTTCTTC. The encoded protein is CASRNRDRGYYMNEQFF.

This chain links TRBV7-3 with TRBJ1-3; perhaps TRBD1 as D (6 bases). CDR1 is SGHTA, CDR2 FQGTGA, per germline. The germline V and J ends were trimmed by 5 bases and 9 bases, with 20 bases remaining between them. The CDR3 length is 15 residues. CDR3 amino acids: CASSPGGQIWTTIYF. The CDR3 nucleotides are TGTGCCAGCAGCCCCGGTGGACAGATCTGGACCACCATATATTTT.

The CDR3 reads CASSPTSGGNYEQYF. The CDR3 DNA is TGTGCCAGCAGCCCAACCTCAGGGGGCAACTACGAGCAGTACTTC. The genes are TRBV7-9 and TRBJ2-7; 8 bases map to TRBD1. Germline CDR1 is SEHNR and CDR2 is FQNEAQ (reference sequence). The CDR3 has 15 amino acids. The V gene end was trimmed by 5 bases and the J gene end by 3 bases; junction bases not matched to a gene: 9.

V is TRBV11-2 and J is TRBJ1-2, with D perhaps matching TRBD1 (6 bases). CDR3 length equals 15 residues. V dropped 5 bases and J dropped 0 bases, with 13 bases sitting between them. Germline V lookup: CDR1 SGHAT, CDR2 FQNNGV. Here the CDR3 DNA reads TGTGCCAGCAGCCACGTCAGGGGCCCTAACTATGGCTACACCTTC. Protein product: CASSHVRGPNYGYTF. Full variable domain (remainder filled in from reference TRBV11-2 and TRBJ1-2): EAGVAQSPRYKIIEKRQSVAFWCNPISGHATLYWYQQILGQGPKLLIQFQNNGVVDDSQLPKDRFSAERLKGVDSTLKIQPAKLEDSAVYLCASSHVRGPNYGYTFGSGTRLTVV.

This chain connects TRBV5-1 to TRBJ2-1, with 8 positions matching TRBD1. This CDR3 comprises 15 residues. The germline V gene encodes CDR1 SGHRS and CDR2 YFSETQ. Germline trimming cut 5 bases from V and 2 bases from J; bases unmatched to any gene: 6. The CDR3 bases are TGCGCCAGCAGATTAATACAGGGGGCCTACAATGAGCAGTTCTTC. Translation: CASRLIQGAYNEQFF.

V is TRBV5-6 and J is TRBJ1-5, with a tentative D call TRBD1 (5 bases). Between the trimmed V and J ends, which lost 4 bases and 3 bases, there was a span of 14 bases. The CDR3 totals 15 residues. In germline, CDR1 is SGHDT, CDR2 YYEEEE. The CDR3 nucleotides are TGTGCCAGCAGCCTAGGGACTAACCCCAATCAGCCCCAGCATTTT. Its protein is CASSLGTNPNQPQHF.

The CDR3 protein is CTSSQDAGGETQETQYF. The CDR3, as DNA: TGCACCAGCAGCCAAGACGCGGGGGGCGAGACACAAGAGACCCAGTACTTC. The chain carries TRBV1 and TRBJ2-5; TRBD2 is the table's D call, not checked against the DNA. TRBV1 is assigned pseudogene status. The CDR3 covers 17 residues.

The CDR3 reads CSVRDRHSYEQYF. The CDR3 nucleotides are TGCAGCGTTAGGGACAGGCATTCCTACGAGCAGTACTTC. The gene calls are TRBV29-1 and TRBJ2-7; TRBD1 matches at 8 bases. The junction had 4 bases not matched to a gene; V was cut back by 5 bases and J by 1 base. Germline V lookup: CDR1 SQVTM, CDR2 ANQGSEA. The CDR3 totals 13 residues.

The rearrangement links TRBV6-1 to TRBJ2-1; 8 bases align to TRBD1. The germline gives CDR1 MNHNS, CDR2 SASEGT. This CDR3 spans 14 amino acids. The ends lost 8 bases at V and 3 bases at J; junction bases unmatched: 6. The CDR3 nucleotides read TGTGCCAGCGAGACAGGGGAATTCTACAATGAGCAGTTCTTC. This gives the protein CASETGEFYNEQFF.

The chain recombines TRBV14 with TRBJ2-5, with D perhaps matching TRBD2 (5 bases). This CDR3 contains 14 residues. With 0 bases removed from V and 5 bases from J, the gap between germline ends came to 10 bases. Germline V gives CDR1 SGHDN, CDR2 FVKESK. This CDR3 reads CASSQDLRAETQYF. CDR3 DNA sequence: TGTGCCAGCAGCCAAGATCTGAGGGCGGAGACCCAGTACTTC.

The chain carries TRBV7-6 and TRBJ2-3; 9 bases agree with TRBD2. The CDR3 extends over 15 amino acids. Losses at the gene ends were 3 bases for V and 1 base for J; bases not matched to a gene: 2. In germline, CDR1 is SGHVS, CDR2 FNYEAQ. Here the CDR3 DNA reads TGTGCCAGCAGCTTGACTAGCGGCCGCACAGATACGCAGTATTTT. Translation: CASSLTSGRTDTQYF.

The chain recombines TRBV2 with TRBJ1-2, with 9 bases that match TRBD1. There are 15 residues in the CDR3. Germline trimming cut 8 bases from V and 6 bases from J; bases unmatched to any gene: 13. Per germline, CDR1 SNHLY and CDR2 FYNNEI. The CDR3 nucleotides are TGTGCCAGCTTTAGTATTTCGGGACAGGGAAATGGCTACACCTTC. As protein: CASFSISGQGNGYTF.

The rearrangement joins TRBV6-5 to TRBJ2-7; a weak D match, TRBD2 (5 bases). The CDR3 consists of 13 residues. Germline V CDR1 and CDR2: MNHEY, SVGAGI. Trimming removed 5 bases from V and 8 bases from J, with 16 bases in between. CDR3 in DNA: TGTGCCAGCAGTCTAAAAGAGGGTCTCAAGCAGTACTTC. Encoded protein: CASSLKEGLKQYF.

V gene TRBV29-1 combines with J gene TRBJ1-5, with D perhaps TRBD1 (6 bases). The V gene's germline CDR1 is SQVTM and CDR2 ANQGSEA. Deletions cut 4 bases from V and 4 bases from J, with 11 bases between. The CDR3 runs to 13 residues. This CDR3 reads CSVGSQGNQPQHF. The CDR3 nucleotides read TGCAGCGTTGGATCGCAGGGGAATCAGCCCCAGCATTTT.

The V and J genes are TRBV6-5 and TRBJ2-3; D is perhaps TRBD1 (6 bases). CDR1 and CDR2 from the germline V gene are MNHEY and SVGAGI. The V end lost 6 bases, the J end lost 6 bases, and 7 bases lay between the germline ends. The CDR3 contains 11 residues. The CDR3 nucleotides read TGTGCCAGCAGAAGGGGGGATACGCAGTATTTT. Protein product: CASRRGDTQYF.

CDR3 loop: CASFNTGGRRNTIYF. DNA of the CDR3: TGTGCCAGTTTTAACACAGGGGGCAGGAGAAACACCATATATTTT. V gene TRBV19 combines with J gene TRBJ1-3; 9 bases map to TRBD1. Germline assignment: CDR1 LNHDA and CDR2 SQIVND (reference sequence). With 8 bases clipped from V and 5 bases from J, the junction kept 10 bases outside the gene matches. CDR3 length: 15 residues.